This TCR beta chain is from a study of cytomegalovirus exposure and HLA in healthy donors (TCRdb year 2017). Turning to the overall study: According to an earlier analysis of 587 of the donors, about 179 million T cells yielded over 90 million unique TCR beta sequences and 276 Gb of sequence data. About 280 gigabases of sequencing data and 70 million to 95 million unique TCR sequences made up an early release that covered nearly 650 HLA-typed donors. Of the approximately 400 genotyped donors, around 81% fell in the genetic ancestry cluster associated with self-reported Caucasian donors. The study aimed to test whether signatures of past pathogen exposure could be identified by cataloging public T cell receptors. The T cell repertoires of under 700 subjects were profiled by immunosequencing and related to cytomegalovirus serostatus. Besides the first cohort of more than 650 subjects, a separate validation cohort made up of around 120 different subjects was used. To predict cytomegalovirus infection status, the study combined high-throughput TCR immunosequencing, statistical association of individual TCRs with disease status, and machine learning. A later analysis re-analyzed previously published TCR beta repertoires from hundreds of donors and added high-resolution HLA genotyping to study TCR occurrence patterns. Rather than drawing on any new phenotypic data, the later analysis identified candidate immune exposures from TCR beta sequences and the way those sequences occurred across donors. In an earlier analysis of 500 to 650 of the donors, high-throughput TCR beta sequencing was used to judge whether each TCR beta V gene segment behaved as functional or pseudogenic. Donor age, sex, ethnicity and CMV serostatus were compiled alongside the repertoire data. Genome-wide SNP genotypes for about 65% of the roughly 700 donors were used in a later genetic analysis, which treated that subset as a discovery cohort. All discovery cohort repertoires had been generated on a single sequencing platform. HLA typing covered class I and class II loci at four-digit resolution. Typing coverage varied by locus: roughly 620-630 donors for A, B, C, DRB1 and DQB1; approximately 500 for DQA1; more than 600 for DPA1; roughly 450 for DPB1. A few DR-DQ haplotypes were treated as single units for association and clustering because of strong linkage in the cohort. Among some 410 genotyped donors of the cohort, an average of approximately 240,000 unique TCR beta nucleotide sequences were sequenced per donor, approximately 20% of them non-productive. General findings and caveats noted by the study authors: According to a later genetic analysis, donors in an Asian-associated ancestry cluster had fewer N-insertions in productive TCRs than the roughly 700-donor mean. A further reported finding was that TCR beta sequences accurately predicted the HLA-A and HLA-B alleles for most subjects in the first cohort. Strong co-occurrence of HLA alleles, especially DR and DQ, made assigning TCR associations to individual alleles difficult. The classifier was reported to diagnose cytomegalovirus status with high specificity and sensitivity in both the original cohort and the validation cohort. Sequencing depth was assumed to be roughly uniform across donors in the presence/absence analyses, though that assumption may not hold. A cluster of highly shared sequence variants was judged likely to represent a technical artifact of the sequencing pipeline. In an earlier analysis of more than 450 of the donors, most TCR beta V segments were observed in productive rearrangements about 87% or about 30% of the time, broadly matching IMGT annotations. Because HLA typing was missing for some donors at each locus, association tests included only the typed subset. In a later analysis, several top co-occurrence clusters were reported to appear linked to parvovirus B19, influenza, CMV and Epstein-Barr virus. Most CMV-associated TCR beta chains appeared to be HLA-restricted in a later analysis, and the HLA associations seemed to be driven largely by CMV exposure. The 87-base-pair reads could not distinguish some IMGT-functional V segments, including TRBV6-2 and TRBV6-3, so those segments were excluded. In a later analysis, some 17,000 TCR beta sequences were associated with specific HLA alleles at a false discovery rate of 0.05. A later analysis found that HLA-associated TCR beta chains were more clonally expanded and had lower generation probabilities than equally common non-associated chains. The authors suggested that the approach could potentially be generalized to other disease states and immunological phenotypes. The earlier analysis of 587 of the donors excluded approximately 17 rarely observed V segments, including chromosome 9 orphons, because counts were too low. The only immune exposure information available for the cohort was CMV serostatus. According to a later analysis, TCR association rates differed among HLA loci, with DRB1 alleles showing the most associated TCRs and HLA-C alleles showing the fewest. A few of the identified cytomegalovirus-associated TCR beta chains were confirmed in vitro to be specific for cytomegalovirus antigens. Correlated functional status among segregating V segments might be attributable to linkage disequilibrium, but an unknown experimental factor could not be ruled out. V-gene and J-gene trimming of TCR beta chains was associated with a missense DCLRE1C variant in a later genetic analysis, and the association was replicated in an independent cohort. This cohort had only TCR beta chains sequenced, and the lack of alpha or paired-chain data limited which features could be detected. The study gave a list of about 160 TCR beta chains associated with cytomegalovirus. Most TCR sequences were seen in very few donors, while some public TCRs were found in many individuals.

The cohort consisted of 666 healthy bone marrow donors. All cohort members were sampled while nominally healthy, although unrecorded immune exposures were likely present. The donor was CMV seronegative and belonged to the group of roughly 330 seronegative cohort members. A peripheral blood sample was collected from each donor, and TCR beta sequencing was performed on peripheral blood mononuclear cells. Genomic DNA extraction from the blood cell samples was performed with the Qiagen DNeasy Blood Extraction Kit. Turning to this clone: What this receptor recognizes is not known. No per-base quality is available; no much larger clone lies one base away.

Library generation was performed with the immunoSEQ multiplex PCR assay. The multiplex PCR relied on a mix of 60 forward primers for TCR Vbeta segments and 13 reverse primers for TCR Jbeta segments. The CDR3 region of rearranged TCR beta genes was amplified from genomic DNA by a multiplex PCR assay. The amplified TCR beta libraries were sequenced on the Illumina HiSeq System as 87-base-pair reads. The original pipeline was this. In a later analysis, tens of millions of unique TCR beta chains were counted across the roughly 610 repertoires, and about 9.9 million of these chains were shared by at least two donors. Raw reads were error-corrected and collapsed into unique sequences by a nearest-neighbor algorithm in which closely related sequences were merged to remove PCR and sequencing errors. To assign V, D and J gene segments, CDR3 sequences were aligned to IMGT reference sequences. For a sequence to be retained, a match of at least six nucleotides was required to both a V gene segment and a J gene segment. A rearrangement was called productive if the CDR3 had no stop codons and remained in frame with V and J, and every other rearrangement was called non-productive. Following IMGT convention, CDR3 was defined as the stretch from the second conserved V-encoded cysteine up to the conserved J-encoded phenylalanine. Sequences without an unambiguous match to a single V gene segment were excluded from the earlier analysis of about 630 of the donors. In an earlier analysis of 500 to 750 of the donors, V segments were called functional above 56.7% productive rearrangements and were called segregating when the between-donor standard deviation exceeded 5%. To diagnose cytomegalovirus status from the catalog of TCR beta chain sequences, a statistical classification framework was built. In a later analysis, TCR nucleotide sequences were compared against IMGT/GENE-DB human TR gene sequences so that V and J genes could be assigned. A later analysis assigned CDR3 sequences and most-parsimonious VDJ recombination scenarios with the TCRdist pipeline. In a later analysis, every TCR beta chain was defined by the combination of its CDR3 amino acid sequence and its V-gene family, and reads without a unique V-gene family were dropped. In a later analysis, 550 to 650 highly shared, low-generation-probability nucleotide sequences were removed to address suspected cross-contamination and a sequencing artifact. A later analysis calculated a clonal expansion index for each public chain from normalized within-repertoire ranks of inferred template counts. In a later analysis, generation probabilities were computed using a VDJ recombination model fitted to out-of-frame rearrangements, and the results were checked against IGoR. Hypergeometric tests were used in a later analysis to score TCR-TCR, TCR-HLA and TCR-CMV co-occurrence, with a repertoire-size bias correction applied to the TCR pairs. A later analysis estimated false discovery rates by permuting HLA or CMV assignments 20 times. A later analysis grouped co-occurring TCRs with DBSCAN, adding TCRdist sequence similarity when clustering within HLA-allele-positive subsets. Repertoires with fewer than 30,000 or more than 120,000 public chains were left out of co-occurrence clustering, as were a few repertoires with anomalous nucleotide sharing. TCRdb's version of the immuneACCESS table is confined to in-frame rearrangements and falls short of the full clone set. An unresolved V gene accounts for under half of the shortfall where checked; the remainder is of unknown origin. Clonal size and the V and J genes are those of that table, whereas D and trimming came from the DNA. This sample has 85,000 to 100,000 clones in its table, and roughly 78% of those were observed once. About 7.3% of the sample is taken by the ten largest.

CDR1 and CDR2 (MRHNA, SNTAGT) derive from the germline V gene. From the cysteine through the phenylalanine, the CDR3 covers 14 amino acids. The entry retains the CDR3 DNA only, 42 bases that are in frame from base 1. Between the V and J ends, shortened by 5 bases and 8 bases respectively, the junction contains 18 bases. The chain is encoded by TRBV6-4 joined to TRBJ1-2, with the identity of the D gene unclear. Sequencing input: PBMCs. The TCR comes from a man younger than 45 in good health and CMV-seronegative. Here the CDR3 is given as CASSSGTRPGGYTF. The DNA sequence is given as TGTGCCAGCAGTTCGGGAACAAGACCGGGGGGCTACACCTTC.